This T cell receptor (beta chain) came from a study of T cell responses to AZD1222 COVID-19 vaccine. Findings and caveats of the study: Baseline seropositives among AZD1222 recipients totaled only 5 to 7. Repertoire samples came only from after the peak T cell response.

As regards this clone: Its antigen remains unidentified.

Trimming pared 5 bases from V and 5 bases from J, leaving 9 bases between. Germline V CDR1 and CDR2: MNHEY, SVGAGI. The CDR3 runs 13 residues. The assay was immunoSEQ multiplex PCR, and TCRdb's table has in-frame clones only and misses some. The data hold 84,000 or so clones, with roughly nine tenths observed a single time. The rearrangement links TRBV6-5 to TRBJ2-2, with a possible D match to TRBD1 (5 bases). The receptor's source is an adult in good health. Sequencing used peripheral blood, obtained on day 0 of AZD1222 vaccination. The CDR3 is CASSNAGTGELFF. CDR3 sequence (DNA): TGTGCCAGCAGTAACGCAGGGACCGGGGAGCTGTTTTTT.